The sequence of this TCR beta chain was determined in a study of T cell responses to AZD1222 COVID-19 vaccine. General study findings and limits: The donors showed a predominance of white British ancestry and of females, with possible underestimation of clonal diversity. Researchers report vaccine-associated CD4 TCRs spanning spike, with dominance at 160-218 and 743-854. Spike-specific TCR breadth rose after two AZD1222 doses, and depth rose as well.

TCRdb's table, derived via immunoSEQ multiplex PCR, lists solely in-frame clones and lacks some. This sample has tens of thousands of clones, with roughly 91% found just once. As concerns this clone: Its target is not known.

The V and J ends lost 0 bases and 9 bases, in that order; junction bases with no gene match: 8. The CDR3 contains 16 residues. Per germline, CDR1 LGHNA and CDR2 YSLEER. The sample was peripheral blood, taken on day 0 of MenACWY control vaccination. The TCR was taken from an adult in good health. The chain employs TRBV4-3 and TRBJ1-6, with 7 bases that match TRBD1. This chain's CDR3 is CASSQDWQGVGSPLHF. CDR3 DNA: TGCGCCAGCAGCCAAGACTGGCAGGGGGTAGGTTCACCCCTCCACTTT.